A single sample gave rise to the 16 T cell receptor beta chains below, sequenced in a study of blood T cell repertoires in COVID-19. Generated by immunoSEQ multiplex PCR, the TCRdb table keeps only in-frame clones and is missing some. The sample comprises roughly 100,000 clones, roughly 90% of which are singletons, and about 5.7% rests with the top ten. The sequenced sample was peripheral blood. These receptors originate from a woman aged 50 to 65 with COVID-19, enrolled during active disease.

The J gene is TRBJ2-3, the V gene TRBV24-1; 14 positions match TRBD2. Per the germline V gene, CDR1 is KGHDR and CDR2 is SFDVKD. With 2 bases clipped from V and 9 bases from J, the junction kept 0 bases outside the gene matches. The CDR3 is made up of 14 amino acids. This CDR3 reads CATSDWTSGGTQYF. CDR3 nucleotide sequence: TGTGCCACCAGTGATTGGACTAGCGGGGGGACGCAGTATTTT.

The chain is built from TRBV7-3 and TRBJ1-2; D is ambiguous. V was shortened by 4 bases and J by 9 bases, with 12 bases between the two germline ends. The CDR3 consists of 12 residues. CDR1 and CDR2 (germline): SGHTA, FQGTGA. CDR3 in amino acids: CASSSEGKSYTF. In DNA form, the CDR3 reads TGTGCCAGCAGCTCGGAGGGCAAGAGCTACACCTTC.

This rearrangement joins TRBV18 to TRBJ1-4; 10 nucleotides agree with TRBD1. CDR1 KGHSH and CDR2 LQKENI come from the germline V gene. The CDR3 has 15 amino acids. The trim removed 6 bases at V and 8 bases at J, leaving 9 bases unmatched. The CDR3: CASSPPGQGPEKLFF. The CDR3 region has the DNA TGTGCCAGCTCGCCTCCGGGACAGGGGCCGGAAAAACTGTTTTTT.

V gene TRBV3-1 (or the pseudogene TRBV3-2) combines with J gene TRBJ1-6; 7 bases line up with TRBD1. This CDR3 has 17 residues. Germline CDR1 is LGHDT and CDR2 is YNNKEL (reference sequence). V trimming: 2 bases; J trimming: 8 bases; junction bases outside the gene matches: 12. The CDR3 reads CASSQSLTGMWDSPLHF. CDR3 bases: TGTGCCAGCAGCCAATCACTGACAGGGATGTGGGATTCACCCCTCCACTTT.

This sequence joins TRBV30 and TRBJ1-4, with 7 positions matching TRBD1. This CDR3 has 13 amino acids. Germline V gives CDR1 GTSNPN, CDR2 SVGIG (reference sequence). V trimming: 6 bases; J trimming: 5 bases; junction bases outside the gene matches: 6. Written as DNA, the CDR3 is TGTGCCTGCCAGGGGGGAAAGAATGAAAAACTGTTTTTT. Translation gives CACQGGKNEKLFF.

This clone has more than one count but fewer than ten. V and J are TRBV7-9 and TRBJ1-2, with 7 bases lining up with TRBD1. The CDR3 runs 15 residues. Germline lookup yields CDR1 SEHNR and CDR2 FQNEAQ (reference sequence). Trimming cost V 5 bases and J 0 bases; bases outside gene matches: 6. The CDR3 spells CASSPRDSSNYGYTF. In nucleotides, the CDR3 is TGTGCCAGCAGCCCCCGGGACAGCTCTAACTATGGCTACACCTTC.

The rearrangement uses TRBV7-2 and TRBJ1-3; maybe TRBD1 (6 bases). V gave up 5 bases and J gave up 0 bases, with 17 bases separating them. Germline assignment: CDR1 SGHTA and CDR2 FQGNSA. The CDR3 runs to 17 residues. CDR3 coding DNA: TGTGCCAGCAGCCCGTATCGGGGGGCCAGCTCTGGAAACACCATATATTTT. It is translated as CASSPYRGASSGNTIYF.

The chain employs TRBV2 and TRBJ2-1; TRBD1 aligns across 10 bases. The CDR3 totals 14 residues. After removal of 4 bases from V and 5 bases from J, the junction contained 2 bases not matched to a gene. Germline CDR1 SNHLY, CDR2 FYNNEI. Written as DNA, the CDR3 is TGTGCCAGCAGTGGACAGGGGGCGGACAATGAGCAGTTCTTC. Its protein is CASSGQGADNEQFF. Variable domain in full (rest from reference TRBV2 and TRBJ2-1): EPEVTQTPSHQVTQMGQEVILRCVPISNHLYFYWYRQILGQKVEFLVSFYNNEISEKSEIFDDQFSVERPDGSNFTLKIRSTKLEDSAMYFCASSGQGADNEQFFGPGTRLTVL.

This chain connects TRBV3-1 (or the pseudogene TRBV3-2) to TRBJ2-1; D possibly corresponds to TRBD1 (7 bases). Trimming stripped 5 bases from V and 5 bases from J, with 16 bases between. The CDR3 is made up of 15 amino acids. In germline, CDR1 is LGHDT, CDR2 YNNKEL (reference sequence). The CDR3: CASSKRQGGNNEQFF. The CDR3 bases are TGTGCCAGCAGCAAAAGACAGGGAGGAAACAATGAGCAGTTCTTC.

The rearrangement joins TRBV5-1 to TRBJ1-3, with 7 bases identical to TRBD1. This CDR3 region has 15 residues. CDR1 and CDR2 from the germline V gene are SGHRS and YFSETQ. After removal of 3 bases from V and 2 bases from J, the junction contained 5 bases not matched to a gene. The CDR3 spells CASSSAGGTGNTIYF. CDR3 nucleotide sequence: TGCGCCAGCAGCTCAGCAGGGGGGACTGGAAACACCATATATTTT.

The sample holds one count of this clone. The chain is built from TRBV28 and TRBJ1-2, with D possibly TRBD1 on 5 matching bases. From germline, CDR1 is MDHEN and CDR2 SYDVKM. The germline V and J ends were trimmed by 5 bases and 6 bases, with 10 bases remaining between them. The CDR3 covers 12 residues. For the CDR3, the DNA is TGTGCCAGCAGTGGCGGGGGGAATGGCTACACCTTC. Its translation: CASSGGGNGYTF.

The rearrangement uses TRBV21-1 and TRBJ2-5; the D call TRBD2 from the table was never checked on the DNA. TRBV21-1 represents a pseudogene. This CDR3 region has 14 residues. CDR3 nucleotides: TGTGCCAGCAGCAAAGGGGGGGGGCAGGAGACCCAGTACTTC. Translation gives CASSKGGGQETQYF.

CDR3 loop: CASSSGGSGLNEKLFF. CDR3 coding DNA: TGTGCCAGCAGCTCCGGGGGGTCAGGGCTTAATGAAAAACTGTTTTTT. This rearrangement joins TRBV3-1 (or the pseudogene TRBV3-2) to TRBJ1-4, with a possible D match to TRBD1 (5 bases). Germline V lookup: CDR1 LGHDT, CDR2 YNNKEL (reference sequence). With 5 bases removed from V and 4 bases from J, the gap between germline ends came to 17 bases. The CDR3 has 16 residues.

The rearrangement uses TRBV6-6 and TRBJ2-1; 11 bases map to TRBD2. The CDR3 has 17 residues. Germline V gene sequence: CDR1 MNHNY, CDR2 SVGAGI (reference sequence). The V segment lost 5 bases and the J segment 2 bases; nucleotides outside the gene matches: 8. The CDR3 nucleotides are TGTGCCAGCAGTAGATCCGTAGCGGGGGGGCCCTACAATGAGCAGTTCTTC. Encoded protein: CASSRSVAGGPYNEQFF.

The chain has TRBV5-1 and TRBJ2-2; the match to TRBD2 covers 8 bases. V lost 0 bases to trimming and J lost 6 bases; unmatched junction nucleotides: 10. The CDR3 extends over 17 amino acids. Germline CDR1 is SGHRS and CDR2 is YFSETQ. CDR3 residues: CASSLDLERGRAGELFF. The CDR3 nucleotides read TGCGCCAGCAGCTTGGATTTGGAGCGGGGGAGGGCCGGGGAGCTGTTTTTT. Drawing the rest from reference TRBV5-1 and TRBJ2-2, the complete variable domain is KAGVTQTPRYLIKTRGQQVTLSCSPISGHRSVSWYQQTPGQGLQFLFEYFSETQRNKGNFPGRFSGRQFSNSRSEMNVSTLELGDSALYLCASSLDLERGRAGELFFGEGSRLTVL.

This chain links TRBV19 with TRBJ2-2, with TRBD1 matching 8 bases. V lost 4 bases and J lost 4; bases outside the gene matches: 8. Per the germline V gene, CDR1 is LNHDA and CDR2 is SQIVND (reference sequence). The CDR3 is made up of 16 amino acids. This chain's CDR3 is CASSNGQGSATGELFF. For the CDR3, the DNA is TGTGCCAGTAGTAACGGACAGGGATCGGCCACCGGGGAGCTGTTTTTT.